The text below deals with one T cell receptor (beta chain). A second PCR of roughly 7 to 11 cycles used a sample-barcoded 5' primer and a J-beta primer mix. MiXCR, applied by TCRdb to the 5' RACE reads, yields one record per CDR3 protein. Of 850,000 to 1,100,000 distinct CDR3 sequences in the sample, around two fifths were seen once. Caucasian, healthy and from Russia, the donors were aged between 6 and 90. The data stem from a study of blood T cells in healthy people across ages. CDR3 length: 15 residues. The germline CDR1 and CDR2 sequences are SEHNR and FQNEAQ (reference sequence). The trim removed 2 bases at V and 2 bases at J, leaving 5 bases unmatched.

The sequencing input was blood. The sequence was collected from a man aged 18-30 years in good health. The genes are TRBV7-9 and TRBJ1-1; the match to TRBD1 covers 7 bases. The CDR3 nucleotides are TGTGCCAGCAGCTTAAAGGACAGGAGAAACACTGAAGCTTTCTTT. Its protein product is CASSLKDRRNTEAFF. Variable domain in full (rest from reference TRBV7-9 and TRBJ1-1): DTGVSQNPRHKITKRGQNVTFRCDPISEHNRLYWYRQTLGQGPEFLTYFQNEAQLEKSRLLSDRFSAERPKGSFSTLEIQRTEQGDSAMYLCASSLKDRRNTEAFFGQGTRLTVV.